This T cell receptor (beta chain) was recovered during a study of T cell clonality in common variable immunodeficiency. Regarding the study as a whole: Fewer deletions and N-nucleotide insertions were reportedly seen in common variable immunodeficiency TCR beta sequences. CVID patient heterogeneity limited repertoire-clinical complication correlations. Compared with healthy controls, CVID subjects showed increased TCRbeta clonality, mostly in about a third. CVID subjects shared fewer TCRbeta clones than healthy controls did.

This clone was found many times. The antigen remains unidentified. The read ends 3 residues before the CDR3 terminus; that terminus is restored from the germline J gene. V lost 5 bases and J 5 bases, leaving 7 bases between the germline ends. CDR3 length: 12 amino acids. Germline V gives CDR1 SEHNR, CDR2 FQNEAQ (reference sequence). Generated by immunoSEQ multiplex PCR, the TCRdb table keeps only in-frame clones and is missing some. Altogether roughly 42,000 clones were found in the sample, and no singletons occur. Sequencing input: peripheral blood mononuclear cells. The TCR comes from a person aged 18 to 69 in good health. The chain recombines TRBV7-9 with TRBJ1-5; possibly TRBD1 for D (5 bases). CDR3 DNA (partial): TGTGCCAGCAGCCTGACAGATCAGCCC. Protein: CASSLTDQP. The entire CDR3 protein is CASSLTDQPQHF.